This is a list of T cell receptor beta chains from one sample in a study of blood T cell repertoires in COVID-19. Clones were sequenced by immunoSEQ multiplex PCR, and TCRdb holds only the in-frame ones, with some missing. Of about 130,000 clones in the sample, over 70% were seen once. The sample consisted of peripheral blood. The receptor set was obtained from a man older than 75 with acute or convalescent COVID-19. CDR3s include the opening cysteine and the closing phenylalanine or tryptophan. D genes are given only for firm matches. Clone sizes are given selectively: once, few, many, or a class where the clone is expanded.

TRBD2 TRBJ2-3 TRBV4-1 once CASSQESRVAGGSGDTQYF TGCGCCAGCAGCCAAGAGTCTAGGGTAGCGGGGGGGTCGGGAGATACGCAGTATTTT
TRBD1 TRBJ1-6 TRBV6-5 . CASSYLGQPNSPLHF TGTGCCAGCAGTTACTTGGGACAGCCTAATTCACCCCTCCACTTT
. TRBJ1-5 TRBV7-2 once CASSLEGSNQPQHF TGTGCCAGCAGCTTAGAGGGGAGCAATCAGCCCCAGCATTTT
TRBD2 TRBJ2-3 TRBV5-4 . CASSFFSGATDTQYF TGTGCCAGCAGCTTTTTTAGCGGGGCAACAGATACGCAGTATTTT
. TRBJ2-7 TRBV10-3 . CAISESGYEQYF TGTGCCATCAGTGAGTCCGGTTACGAGCAGTACTTC
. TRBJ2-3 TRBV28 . CASKGGGAGTDTQYF TGTGCCAGCAAGGGTGGGGGGGCCGGCACAGATACGCAGTATTTT
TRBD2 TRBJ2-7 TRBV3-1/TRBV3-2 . CASSRRMGGLAGAWEQYF TGTGCCAGCAGCCGAAGAATGGGAGGGCTAGCGGGGGCGTGGGAGCAGTACTTC
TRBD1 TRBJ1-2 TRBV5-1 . CASSIDRGNYGYTF TGCGCCAGCAGCATAGACAGGGGAAACTATGGCTACACCTTC
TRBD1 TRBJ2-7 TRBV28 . CARCTGQGIYEQYF TGTGCCAGATGTACGGGACAGGGGATCTACGAGCAGTACTTC
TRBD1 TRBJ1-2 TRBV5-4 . CASSSPGGAFGYTF TGTGCCAGCAGTTCTCCAGGGGGCGCGTTTGGCTACACCTTC
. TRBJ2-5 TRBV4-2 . CASSQPTDLQETQYF TGTGCCAGCAGCCAACCGACAGACCTACAAGAGACCCAGTACTTC